These 9 T cell receptor beta chains were sequenced from one sample in a study of cytomegalovirus exposure and HLA in healthy donors. Repertoires were generated with immunoSEQ multiplex PCR, while TCRdb's copy carries only in-frame clones and drops some. The repertoire holds approximately 98,000 clones, with over 75% as singletons. Sequenced input: PBMCs. The origin of the receptors is a woman between 18 and 29 years old in good health and CMV-seronegative.

This chain connects TRBV15 to TRBJ1-6, with 10 bases fitting TRBD1. The ends lost 2 bases at V and 8 bases at J; junction bases unmatched: 6. The CDR3 is made up of 16 amino acids. The V gene's germline CDR1 is LNHNV and CDR2 YYDKDF (reference sequence). DNA of the CDR3: TGTGCCACCAGCAGACCGGGACAGGGGAGATATTCACCCCTCCACTTT. Its protein is CATSRPGQGRYSPLHF.

This clone was seen a single time. V is TRBV4-1 and J is TRBJ1-5; D unclear. The CDR3 extends over 12 amino acids. Germline V gene data show CDR1 as MGHRA and CDR2 as YSYEKL. The V and J ends lost 3 bases and 4 bases respectively, with 4 bases between them. CDR3 in DNA: TGCGCCAGCAGCCACCGGAATCAGCCCCAGCATTTT. It encodes CASSHRNQPQHF.

This CDR3 reads CASSQDRNYGYTF. In DNA, the CDR3 is TGTGCCAGCAGCCAGGACAGAAACTATGGCTACACCTTC. This chain links TRBV7-6 with TRBJ1-2, with a tentative D call TRBD1 (6 bases). Germline loops: CDR1 SGHVS, CDR2 FNYEAQ. The CDR3 sequence is 13 residues long. Trimming took 5 bases from V and 2 from J, leaving 9 bases between them. Full variable domain (outside the CDR3, taken from reference TRBV7-6 and TRBJ1-2): GAGVSQSPRYKVTKRGQDVALRCDPISGHVSLYWYRQALGQGPEFLTYFNYEAQQDKSGLPNDRFSAERPEGSISTLTIQRTEQRDSAMYRCASSQDRNYGYTFGSGTRLTVV.

This clone is a singleton in its sample. This chain uses TRBV7-9 with TRBJ2-7; possibly TRBD1 for D (5 bases). Deletions cut 3 bases from V and 3 bases from J, with 9 bases between. Germline V CDR1 and CDR2: SEHNR, FQNEAQ (reference sequence). This CDR3 is 13 amino acids long. The CDR3 region is CASSFADSYEQYF. The CDR3 DNA follows: TGTGCCAGCAGCTTCGCCGACAGCTACGAGCAGTACTTC.

The chain recombines TRBV2 with TRBJ2-4; D is unclear. Per germline, CDR1 SNHLY and CDR2 FYNNEI. Trimming left V 6 bases short and J 1 base short, with 10 bases between. The CDR3 has 14 residues. The chain's CDR3 is CASSPVGAKNIQYF. The CDR3 nucleotides read TGTGCCAGCAGCCCCGTTGGCGCCAAAAACATTCAGTACTTC.

The rearrangement links TRBV11-2 to TRBJ1-1; 8 bases are shared with TRBD1. J gave up 7 bases and V 1 base, and 5 bases lay outside the gene matches. The CDR3 length is 14 residues. In germline, CDR1 is SGHAT, CDR2 FQNNGV. CDR3 in amino acids: CASSLVRGRFEAFF. The DNA of the CDR3 is TGTGCCAGCAGCTTAGTCAGGGGGCGGTTTGAAGCTTTCTTT.

This clone came up once. The V call is TRBV5-8, the J call TRBJ2-1, with D possibly being TRBD1 (6 bases). This CDR3 contains 13 residues. Trimming removed 1 base from V and 6 bases from J, with 8 bases in between. The germline V gene encodes CDR1 SGHTS and CDR2 YDEGEE. CDR3 coding DNA: TGTGCCAGCAGCTTGCCAGGGGTCAATGAGCAGTTCTTC. It is translated as CASSLPGVNEQFF.

In its sample, this clone was seen a few times. The chain links TRBV4-1 to TRBJ2-7, with 8 nucleotides matching TRBD2. The V segment lost 0 bases and the J segment 1 base; nucleotides outside the gene matches: 5. This CDR3 has 16 amino acids. The germline CDR1 and CDR2 sequences are MGHRA and YSYEKL. CDR3 DNA sequence: TGCGCCAGCAGCCAAGATAGGGCGGGGGGTTCCTACGAGCAGTACTTC. The encoded protein is CASSQDRAGGSYEQYF.

The CDR3 loop reads CASSLGQVIANEKLFF. The CDR3 nucleotides are TGCGCCAGCAGCTTGGGACAGGTCATCGCTAATGAAAAACTGTTTTTT. J is TRBJ1-4 and V is TRBV5-1, with D possibly TRBD1 on 6 matching bases. The CDR3 totals 16 residues. Germline values: CDR1 SGHRS, CDR2 YFSETQ. Trimming shortened V by 0 bases and J by 3 bases, and 12 bases separated the two germline ends.